The clone carrying this T cell receptor beta chain has more than one count but fewer than ten. Germline CDR1 reads SGHAT; CDR2 reads FQNNGV. The CDR3 extends over 13 amino acids. V lost 1 base, J lost 2 bases, and 5 bases lay in between. The TCR library protocol was used to attach unique molecular identifiers. These identifiers were attached to individual cDNA molecules. TCRdb reprocessed the 5' RACE reads via MiXCR and lists one record per CDR3 protein. The sample carries 40,000 to 50,000 distinct CDR3 sequences, 5.4% recorded once. The entry originates in a study of early T cells in non-severe SARS-CoV-2 infection.

The receptor comes from an adult who was a healthcare worker with PCR-confirmed SARS-CoV-2 infection or an uninfected control (not recorded which). The J gene is TRBJ1-1, the V gene TRBV11-2; no definite D call. Sequenced material: whole blood, taken at baseline. Written as DNA, the CDR3 is TGTGCCAGCAGCTTAGTAATCAACACTGAAGCTTTCTTT. The encoded protein is CASSLVINTEAFF.